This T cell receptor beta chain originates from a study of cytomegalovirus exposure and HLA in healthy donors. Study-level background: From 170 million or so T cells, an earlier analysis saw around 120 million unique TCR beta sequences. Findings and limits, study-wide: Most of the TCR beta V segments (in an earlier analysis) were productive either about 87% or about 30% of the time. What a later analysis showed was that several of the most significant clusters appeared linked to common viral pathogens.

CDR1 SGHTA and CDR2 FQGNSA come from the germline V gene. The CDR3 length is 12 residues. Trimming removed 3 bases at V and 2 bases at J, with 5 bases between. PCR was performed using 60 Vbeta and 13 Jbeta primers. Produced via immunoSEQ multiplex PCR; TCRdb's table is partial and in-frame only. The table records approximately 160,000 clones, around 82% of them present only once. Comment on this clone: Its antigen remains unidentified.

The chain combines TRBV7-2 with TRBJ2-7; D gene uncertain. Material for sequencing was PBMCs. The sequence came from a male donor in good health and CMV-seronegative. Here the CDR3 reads CASSFTAYEQYF. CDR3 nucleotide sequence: TGTGCCAGCAGCTTCACAGCCTACGAGCAGTACTTC.